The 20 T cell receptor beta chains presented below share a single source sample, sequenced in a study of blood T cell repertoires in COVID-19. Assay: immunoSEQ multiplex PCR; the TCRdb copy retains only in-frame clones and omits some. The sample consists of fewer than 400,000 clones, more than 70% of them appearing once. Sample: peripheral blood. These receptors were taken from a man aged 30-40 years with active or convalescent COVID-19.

CDR3 protein: CATRTGGTEAFF. CDR3 nucleotide sequence: TGTGCCACCCGGACAGGGGGCACTGAAGCTTTCTTT. The V gene is TRBV24-1, the J gene TRBJ1-1; 10 nucleotides align to TRBD1. The V segment lost 9 bases and the J segment 4 bases; nucleotides outside the gene matches: 1. This CDR3 region has 12 residues. Germline V lookup: CDR1 KGHDR, CDR2 SFDVKD.

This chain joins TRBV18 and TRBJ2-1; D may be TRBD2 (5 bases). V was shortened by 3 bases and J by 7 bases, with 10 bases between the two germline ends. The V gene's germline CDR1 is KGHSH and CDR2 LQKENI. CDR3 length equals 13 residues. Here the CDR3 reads CASSPTTSNEQFF. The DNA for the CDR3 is TGTGCCAGCTCACCGACTACCTCGAATGAGCAGTTCTTC. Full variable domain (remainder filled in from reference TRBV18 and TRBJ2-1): NAGVMQNPRHLVRRRGQEARLRCSPMKGHSHVYWYRQLPEEGLKFMVYLQKENIIDESGMPKERFSAEFPKEGPSILRIQQVVRGDSAAYFCASSPTTSNEQFFGPGTRLTVL.

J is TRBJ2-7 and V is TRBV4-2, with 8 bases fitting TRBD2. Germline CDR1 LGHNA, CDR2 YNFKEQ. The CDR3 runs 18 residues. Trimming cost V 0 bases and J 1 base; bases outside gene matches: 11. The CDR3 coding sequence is TGTGCCAGCAGCCAAGATCCCGGGGGGGCCGGTGCTTCCTACGAGCAGTACTTC. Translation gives CASSQDPGGAGASYEQYF.

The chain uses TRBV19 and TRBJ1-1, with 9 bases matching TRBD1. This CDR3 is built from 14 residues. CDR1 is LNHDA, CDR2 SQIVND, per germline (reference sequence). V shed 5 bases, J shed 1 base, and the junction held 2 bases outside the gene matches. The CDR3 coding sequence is TGTGCCAGTAGTGCGGACAGGGGGAACACTGAAGCTTTCTTT. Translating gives CASSADRGNTEAFF. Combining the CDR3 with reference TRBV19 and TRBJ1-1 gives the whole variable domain DGGITQSPKYLFRKEGQNVTLSCEQNLNHDAMYWYRQDPGQGLRLIYYSQIVNDFQKGDIAEGYSVSREKKESFPLTVTSAQKNPTAFYLCASSADRGNTEAFFGQGTRLTVV.

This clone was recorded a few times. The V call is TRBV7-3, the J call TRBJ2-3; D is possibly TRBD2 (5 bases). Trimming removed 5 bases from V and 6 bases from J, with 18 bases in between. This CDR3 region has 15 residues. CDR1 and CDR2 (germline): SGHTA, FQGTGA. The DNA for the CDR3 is TGTGCCAGCAGCCAAGGCCCTTCCGGAGGTGATACGCAGTATTTT. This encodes CASSQGPSGGDTQYF.

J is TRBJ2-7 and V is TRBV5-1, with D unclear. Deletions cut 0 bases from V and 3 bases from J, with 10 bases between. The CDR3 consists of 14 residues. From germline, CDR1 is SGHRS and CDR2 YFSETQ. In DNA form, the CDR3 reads TGCGCCAGCAGCTTGGGTTCCTCCTTCTACGAGCAGTACTTC. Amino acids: CASSLGSSFYEQYF.

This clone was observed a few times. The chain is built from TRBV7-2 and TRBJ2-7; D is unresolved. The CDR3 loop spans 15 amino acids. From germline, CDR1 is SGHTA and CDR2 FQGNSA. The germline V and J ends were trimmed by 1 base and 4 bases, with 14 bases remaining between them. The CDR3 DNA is TGTGCCAGCAGCTTAGGCCCCCGCCGGGTTTACGAGCAGTACTTC. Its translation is CASSLGPRRVYEQYF.

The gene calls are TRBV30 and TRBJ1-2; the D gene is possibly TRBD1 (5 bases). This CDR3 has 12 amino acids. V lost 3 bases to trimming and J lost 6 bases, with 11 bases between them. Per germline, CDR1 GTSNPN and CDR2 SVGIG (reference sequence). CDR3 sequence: CAWREGRDGYTF. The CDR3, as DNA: TGTGCCTGGAGGGAGGGGAGGGATGGCTACACCTTC.

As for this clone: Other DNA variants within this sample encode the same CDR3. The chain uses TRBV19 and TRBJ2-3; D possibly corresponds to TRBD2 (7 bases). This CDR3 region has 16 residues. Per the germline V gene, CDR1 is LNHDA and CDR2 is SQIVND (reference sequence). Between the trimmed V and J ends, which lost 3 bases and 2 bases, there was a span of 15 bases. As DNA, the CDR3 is TGTGCCAGTAGTATCGGGGGGCAGGGTTCCACAGATACGCAGTATTTT. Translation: CASSIGGQGSTDTQYF.

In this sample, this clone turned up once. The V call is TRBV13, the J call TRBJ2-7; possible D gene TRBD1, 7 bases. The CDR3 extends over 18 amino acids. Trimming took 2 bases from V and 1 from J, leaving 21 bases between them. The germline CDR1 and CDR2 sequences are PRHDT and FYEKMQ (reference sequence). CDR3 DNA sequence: TGTGCCAGCAGCTTATCCGGTTTACTCCAGGGGGGATCCTACGAGCAGTACTTC. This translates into CASSLSGLLQGGSYEQYF.

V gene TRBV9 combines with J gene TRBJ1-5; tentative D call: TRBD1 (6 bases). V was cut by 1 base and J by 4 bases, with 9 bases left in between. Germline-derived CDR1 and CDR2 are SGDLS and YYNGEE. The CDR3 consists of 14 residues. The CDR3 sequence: CASSVSGANQPQHF. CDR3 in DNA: TGTGCCAGCAGCGTATCAGGGGCGAATCAGCCCCAGCATTTT.

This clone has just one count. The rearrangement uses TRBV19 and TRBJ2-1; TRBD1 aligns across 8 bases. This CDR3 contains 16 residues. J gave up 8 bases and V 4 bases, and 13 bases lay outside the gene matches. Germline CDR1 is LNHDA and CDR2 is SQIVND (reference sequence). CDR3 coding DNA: TGTGCCAGTAGTACCGGACAGGGTCCATATACGGATGAGCAGTTCTTC. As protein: CASSTGQGPYTDEQFF.

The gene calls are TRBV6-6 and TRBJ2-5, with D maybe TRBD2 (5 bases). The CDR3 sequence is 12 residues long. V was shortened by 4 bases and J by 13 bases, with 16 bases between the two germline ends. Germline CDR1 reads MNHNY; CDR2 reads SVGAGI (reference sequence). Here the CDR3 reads CASSSPDYLSYF. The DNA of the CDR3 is TGTGCCAGCAGTTCCCCTGACTACCTTTCGTACTTC.

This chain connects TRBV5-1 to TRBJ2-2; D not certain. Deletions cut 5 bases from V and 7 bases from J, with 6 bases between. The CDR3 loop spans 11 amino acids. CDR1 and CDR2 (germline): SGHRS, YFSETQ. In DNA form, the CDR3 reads TGCGCCAGCAGGATCAGCGGGGAGCTGTTTTTT. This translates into CASRISGELFF.

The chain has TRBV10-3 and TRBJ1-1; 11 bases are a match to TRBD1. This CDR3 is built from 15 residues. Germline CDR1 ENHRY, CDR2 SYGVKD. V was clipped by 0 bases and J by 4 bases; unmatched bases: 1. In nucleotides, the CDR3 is TGTGCCATCAGTGAGTCTGGACAGGGGGCCACTGAAGCTTTCTTT. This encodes CAISESGQGATEAFF.

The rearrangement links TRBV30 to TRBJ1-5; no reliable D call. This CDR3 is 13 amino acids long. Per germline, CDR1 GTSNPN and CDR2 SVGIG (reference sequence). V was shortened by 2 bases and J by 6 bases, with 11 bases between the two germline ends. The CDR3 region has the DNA TGTGCCTGGAGTTTGGCGGAGGGTCAGCCCCAGCATTTT. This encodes CAWSLAEGQPQHF.

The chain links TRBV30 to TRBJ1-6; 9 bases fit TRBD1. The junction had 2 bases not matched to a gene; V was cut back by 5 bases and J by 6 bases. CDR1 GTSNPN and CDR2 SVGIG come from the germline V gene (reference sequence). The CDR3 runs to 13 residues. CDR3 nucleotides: TGTGCCTGGGGGACAGGGTTTAATTCACCCCTCCACTTT. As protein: CAWGTGFNSPLHF.

The CDR3 loop reads CASSQVGKTSGVNEQFF. CDR3 bases: TGCGCCAGCAGCCAAGTAGGTAAGACTAGCGGGGTCAATGAGCAGTTCTTC. The chain carries TRBV4-1 and TRBJ2-1; TRBD2 matches 11 bases. The CDR3 length is 17 residues. CDR1 and CDR2 (germline): MGHRA, YSYEKL. The V segment lost 1 base and the J segment 6 bases; nucleotides outside the gene matches: 8.

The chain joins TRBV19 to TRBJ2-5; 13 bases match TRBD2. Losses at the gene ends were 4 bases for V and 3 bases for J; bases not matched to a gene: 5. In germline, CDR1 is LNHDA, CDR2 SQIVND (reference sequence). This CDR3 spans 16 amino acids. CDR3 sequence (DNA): TGTGCCAGTAGTAGACTAGCGGGGGGCCTGGAAGAGACCCAGTACTTC. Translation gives CASSRLAGGLEETQYF.

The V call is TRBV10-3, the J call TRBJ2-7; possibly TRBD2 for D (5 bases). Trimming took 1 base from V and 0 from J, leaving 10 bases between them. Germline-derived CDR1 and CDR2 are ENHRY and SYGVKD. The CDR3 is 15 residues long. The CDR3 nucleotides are TGTGCCATCAGTGAGTTTAGCGTCGGCTCCTACGAGCAGTACTTC. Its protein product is CAISEFSVGSYEQYF.